This T cell receptor beta chain was observed in a study of Graves' ophthalmopathy and Graves' hyperthyroidism. Study findings and constraints: Ophthalmopathy cases were distinguished from stable hyperthyroidism by a 13-signature model, reaching approximately 88% sensitivity and about 81% specificity. The model forecast ophthalmopathy progression, reaching under 71% sensitivity and approximately 72% specificity. Thyroid clonotypes that were expanded above 0.001 frequency mostly also appeared in blood.

The study amplified TCR beta CDR3 regions using RNA transcripts. HTBI primers primed a first-round RT-PCR, and a second-round multiplex PCR followed. TCRdb called the multiplex PCR reads again in MiXCR, with one record for every CDR3 protein. Of approximately 1.2 million distinct CDR3 sequences in the sample, about two fifths are singletons; the top ten hold 11%. Germline CDR1 SNHLY, CDR2 FYNNEI. The CDR3 has 12 residues. Thyroid ultrasound, orbital computed tomography, TRAb, serum thyroxine and clinical symptoms formed the basis of diagnosis. Concerning this clonotype itself: Its antigen is currently unknown. Its ends do not fully match the called genes, so a read error is possible.

The chain joins TRBV2 to TRBJ2-2, with D perhaps TRBD2 (5 bases). The TCR sequence derives from an adult man with Graves' hyperthyroidism. The source material was peripheral blood or thyroid tissue (not recorded which). CDR3 in amino acids: CASSTDTGELSW. The DNA of the CDR3 is TGTGCCAGCAGTACCGACACCGGGGAGCTGTCTTGG.